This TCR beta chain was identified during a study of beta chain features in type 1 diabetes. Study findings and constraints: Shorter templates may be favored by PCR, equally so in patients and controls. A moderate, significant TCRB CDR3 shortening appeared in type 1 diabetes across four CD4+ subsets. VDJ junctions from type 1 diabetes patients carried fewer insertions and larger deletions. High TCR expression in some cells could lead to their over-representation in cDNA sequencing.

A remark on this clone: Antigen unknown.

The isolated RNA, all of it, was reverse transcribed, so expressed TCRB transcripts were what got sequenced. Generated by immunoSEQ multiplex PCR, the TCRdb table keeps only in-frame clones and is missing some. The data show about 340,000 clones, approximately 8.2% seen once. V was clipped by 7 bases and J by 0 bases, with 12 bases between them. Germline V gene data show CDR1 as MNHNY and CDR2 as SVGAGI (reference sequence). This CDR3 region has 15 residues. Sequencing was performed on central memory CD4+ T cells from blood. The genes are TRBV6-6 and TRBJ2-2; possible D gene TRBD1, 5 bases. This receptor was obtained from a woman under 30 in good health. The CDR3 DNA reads TGTGCCAGCAACGTCCAGGGTTCGAACACCGGGGAGCTGTTTTTT. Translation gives CASNVQGSNTGELFF.